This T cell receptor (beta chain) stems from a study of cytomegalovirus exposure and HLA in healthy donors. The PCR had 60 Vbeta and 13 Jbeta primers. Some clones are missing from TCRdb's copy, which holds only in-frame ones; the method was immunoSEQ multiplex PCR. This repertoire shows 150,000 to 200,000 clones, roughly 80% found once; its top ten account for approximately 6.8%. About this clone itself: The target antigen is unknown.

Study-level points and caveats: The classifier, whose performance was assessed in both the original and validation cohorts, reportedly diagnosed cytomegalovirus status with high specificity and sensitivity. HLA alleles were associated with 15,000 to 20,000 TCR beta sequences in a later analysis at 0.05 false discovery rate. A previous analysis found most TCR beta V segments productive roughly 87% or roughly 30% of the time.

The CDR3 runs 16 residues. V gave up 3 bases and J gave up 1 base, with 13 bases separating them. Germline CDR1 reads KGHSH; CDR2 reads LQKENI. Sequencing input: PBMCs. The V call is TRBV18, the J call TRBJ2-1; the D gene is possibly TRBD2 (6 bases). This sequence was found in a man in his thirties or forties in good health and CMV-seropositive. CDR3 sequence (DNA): TGTGCCAGCTCACCCGCGGGACGGGGGTCCTACAATGAGCAGTTCTTC. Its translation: CASSPAGRGSYNEQFF.